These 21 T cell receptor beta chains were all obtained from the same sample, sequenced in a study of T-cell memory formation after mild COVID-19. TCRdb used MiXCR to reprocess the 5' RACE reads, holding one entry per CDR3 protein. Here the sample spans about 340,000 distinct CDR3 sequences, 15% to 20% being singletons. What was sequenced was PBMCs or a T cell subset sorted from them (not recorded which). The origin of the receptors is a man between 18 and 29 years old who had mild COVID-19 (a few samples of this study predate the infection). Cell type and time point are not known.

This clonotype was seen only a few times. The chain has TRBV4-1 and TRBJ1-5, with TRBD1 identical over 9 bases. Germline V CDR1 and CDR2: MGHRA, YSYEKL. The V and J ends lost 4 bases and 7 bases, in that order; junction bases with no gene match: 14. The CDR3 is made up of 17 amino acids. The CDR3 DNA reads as TGCGCCAGCAGCCCGAAGTTGGGACAGGGTAGAGTACAGCCCCAGCATTTT. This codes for CASSPKLGQGRVQPQHF.

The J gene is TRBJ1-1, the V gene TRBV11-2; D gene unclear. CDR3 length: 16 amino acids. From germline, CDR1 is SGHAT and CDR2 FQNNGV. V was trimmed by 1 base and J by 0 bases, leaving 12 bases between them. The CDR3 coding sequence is TGTGCCAGCAGCTTAGCTTCAGGTCTAATGAACACTGAAGCTTTCTTT. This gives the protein CASSLASGLMNTEAFF.

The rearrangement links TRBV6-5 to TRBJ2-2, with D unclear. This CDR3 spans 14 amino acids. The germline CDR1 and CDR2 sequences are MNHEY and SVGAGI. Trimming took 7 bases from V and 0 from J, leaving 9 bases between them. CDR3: CASTVRSNTGELFF. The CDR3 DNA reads TGTGCCAGCACAGTGCGGTCGAACACCGGGGAGCTGTTTTTT.

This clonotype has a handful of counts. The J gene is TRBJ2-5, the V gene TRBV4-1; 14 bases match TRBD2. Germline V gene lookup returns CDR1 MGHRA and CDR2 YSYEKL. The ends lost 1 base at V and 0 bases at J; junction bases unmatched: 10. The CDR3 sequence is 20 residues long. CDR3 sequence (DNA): TGCGCCAGCAGCCAAGTCCCTGGGGAGGGACTAGCGGGGGACCAAGAGACCCAGTACTTC. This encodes CASSQVPGEGLAGDQETQYF.

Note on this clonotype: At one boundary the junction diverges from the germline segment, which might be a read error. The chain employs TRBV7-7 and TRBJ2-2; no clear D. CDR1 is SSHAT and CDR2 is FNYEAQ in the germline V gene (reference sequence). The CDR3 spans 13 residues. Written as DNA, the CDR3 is TGTGCTAGCAGCCCGGCCCCCGGCGGGGAGCTGTTTTTT. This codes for CASSPAPGGELFF.

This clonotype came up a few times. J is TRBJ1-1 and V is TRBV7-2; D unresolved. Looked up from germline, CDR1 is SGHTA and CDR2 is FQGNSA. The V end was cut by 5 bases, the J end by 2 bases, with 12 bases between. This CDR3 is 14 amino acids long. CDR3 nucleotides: TGTGCCAGCAGCCCTGGACGCATAAACACTGAAGCTTTCTTT. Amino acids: CASSPGRINTEAFF.

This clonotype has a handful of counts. CDR3 loop: CASSEAQRVWHEQYV. The CDR3 bases are TGTGCCAGCAGTGAAGCGCAGAGGGTCTGGCACGAGCAGTACGTC. V and J are TRBV2 and TRBJ2-7; D may be TRBD2 (5 bases). There are 15 residues in the CDR3. Trimming cost V 0 bases and J 5 bases, with 14 bases left between them. Germline V gene sequence: CDR1 SNHLY, CDR2 FYNNEI.

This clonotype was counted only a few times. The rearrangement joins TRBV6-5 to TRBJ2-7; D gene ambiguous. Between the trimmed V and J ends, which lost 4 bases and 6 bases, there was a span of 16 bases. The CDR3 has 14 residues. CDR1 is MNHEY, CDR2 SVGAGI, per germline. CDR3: CASSSLRLSTEQYF. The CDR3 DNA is TGTGCCAGCAGTTCTCTTAGACTTAGCACCGAGCAGTACTTC.

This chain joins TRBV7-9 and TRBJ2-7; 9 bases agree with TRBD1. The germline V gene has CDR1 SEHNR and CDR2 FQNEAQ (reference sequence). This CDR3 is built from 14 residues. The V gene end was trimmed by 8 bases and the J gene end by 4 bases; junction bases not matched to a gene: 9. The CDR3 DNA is TGTGCCAGCGGGAGACAGGGGGTTTCTTACGAGCAGTACTTC. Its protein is CASGRQGVSYEQYF.

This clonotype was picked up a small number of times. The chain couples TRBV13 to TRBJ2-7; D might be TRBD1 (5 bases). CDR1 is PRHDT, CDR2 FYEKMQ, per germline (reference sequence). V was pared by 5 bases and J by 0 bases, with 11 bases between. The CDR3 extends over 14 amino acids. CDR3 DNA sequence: TGTGCCAGCAGCCCACAGGATAGCTCCTACGAGCAGTACTTC. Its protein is CASSPQDSSYEQYF.

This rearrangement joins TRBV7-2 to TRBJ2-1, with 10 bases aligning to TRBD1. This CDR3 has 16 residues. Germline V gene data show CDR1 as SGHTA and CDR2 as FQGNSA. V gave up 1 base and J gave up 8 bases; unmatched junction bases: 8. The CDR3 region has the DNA TGTGCCAGCAGCTTAGTTGGTGGGACAGGGGTCGATGAGCAGTTCTTC. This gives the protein CASSLVGGTGVDEQFF.

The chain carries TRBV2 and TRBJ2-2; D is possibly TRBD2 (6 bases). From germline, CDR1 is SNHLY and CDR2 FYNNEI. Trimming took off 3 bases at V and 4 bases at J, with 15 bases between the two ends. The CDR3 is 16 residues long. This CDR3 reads CASSDPGETSTGELFF. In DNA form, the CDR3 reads TGTGCCAGCAGTGATCCGGGAGAGACAAGCACCGGGGAGCTGTTTTTT. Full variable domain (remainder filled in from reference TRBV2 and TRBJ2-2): EPEVTQTPSHQVTQMGQEVILRCVPISNHLYFYWYRQILGQKVEFLVSFYNNEISEKSEIFDDQFSVERPDGSNFTLKIRSTKLEDSAMYFCASSDPGETSTGELFFGEGSRLTVL.

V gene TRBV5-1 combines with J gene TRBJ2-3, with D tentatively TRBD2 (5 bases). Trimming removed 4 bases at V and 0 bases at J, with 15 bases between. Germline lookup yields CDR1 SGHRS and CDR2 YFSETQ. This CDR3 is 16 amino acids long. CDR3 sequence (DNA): TGCGCCAGCAGCACCCGCCCAGCGGCGAGCACAGATACGCAGTATTTT. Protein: CASSTRPAASTDTQYF.

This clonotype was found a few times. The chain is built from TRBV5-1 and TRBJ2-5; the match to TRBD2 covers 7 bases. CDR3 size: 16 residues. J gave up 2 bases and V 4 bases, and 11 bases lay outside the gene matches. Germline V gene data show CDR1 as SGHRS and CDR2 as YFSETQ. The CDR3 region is CASSRNAGVEQETQYF. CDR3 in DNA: TGCGCCAGCAGCCGAAACGCGGGGGTGGAGCAAGAGACCCAGTACTTC.

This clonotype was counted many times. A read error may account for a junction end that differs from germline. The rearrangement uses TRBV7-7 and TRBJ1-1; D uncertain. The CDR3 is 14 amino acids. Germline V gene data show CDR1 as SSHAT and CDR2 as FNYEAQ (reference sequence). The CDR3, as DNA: TGTGCTAGCAGCTCCGCTCCCCAGAACACTGAAGCTTTCTTT. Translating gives CASSSAPQNTEAFF.

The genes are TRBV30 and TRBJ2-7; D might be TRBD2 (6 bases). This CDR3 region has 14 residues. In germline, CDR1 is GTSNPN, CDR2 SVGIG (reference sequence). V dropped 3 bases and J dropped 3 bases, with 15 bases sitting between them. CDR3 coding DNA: TGTGCCTGGAGGCCGCTGGAGGGTTACTACGAGCAGTACTTC. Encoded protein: CAWRPLEGYYEQYF. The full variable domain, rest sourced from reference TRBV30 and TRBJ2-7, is SQTIHQWPATLVQPVGSPLSLECTVEGTSNPNLYWYRQAAGRGLQLLFYSVGIGQISSEVPQNLSASRPQDRQFILSSKKLLLSDSGFYLCAWRPLEGYYEQYFGPGTRLTVT.

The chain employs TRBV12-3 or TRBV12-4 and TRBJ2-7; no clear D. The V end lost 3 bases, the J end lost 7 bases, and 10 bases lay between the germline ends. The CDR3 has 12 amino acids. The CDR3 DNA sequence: TGTGCCAGCAGTTTCGCGACTCTTGAGCAGTACTTC. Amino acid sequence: CASSFATLEQYF.

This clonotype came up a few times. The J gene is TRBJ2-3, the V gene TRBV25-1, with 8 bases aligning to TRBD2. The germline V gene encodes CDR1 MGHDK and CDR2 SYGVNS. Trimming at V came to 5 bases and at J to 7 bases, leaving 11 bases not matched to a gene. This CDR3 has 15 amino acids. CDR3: CASSRRAGGMNTQYF. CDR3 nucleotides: TGTGCCAGCAGTCGACGGGCGGGGGGTATGAATACGCAGTATTTT.

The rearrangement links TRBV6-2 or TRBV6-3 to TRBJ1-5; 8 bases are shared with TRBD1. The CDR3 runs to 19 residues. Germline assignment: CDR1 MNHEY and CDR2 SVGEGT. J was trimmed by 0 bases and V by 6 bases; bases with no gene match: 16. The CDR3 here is CASRSARDRMNYSNQPQHF. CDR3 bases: TGTGCCAGCAGATCCGCCCGGGACAGGATGAATTATAGCAATCAGCCCCAGCATTTT.

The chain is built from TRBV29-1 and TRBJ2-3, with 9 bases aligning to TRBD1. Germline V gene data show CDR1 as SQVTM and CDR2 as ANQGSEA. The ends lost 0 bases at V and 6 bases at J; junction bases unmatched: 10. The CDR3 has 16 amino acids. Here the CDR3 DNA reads TGCAGCGTTGAAGATTTCCAGGGACAGGGCTTCGATACGCAGTATTTT. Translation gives CSVEDFQGQGFDTQYF.

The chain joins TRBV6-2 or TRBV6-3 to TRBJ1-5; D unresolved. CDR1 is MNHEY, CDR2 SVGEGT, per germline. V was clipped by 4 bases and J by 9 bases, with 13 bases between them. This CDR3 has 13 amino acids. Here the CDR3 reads CASSLQAQRPQHF. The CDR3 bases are TGTGCCAGCAGTTTGCAGGCTCAGCGGCCCCAGCATTTT.